This T cell receptor (beta chain) emerged from a study of monozygotic twins with inflammatory bowel disease. Concerning this clonotype: Its cognate antigen is unknown.

One blood sample of around 2.5 ml was taken from each donor. Study-level results: The authors found no support for a single strong IBD-associated signal or clonotype.

In preparing each TCR library, about 3,700 ng of total RNA was used. There were eight separate reactions per sample in which cDNA was made. TCRdb re-called the 5' RACE reads, yielding one record per CDR3 amino acid sequence without DNA. The table for this sample gives fewer than 200,000 distinct CDR3 sequences. Germline CDR1 MNHEY, CDR2 SVGAGI. This CDR3 is 12 amino acids long. The receptor's source is a human donor with ulcerative colitis or Crohn's disease, or a healthy co-twin of an affected twin (not recorded which). The sequenced sample consisted of blood. The chain has TRBV6-5 and TRBJ2-2. CDR3 loop: CASRMNTGELFF.